This is a list of T cell receptor beta chains from one sample in a study of cytomegalovirus exposure and HLA in healthy donors. Profiled with immunoSEQ multiplex PCR; TCRdb holds only in-frame clones, not every one. The sample lists around 98,000 clones, 55% to 75% occurring once. Sequencing was done on a sample of PBMCs. The receptor set was obtained from a man aged 50 to 60 in good health and CMV-seronegative. CDR3s include the opening cysteine and the closing phenylalanine or tryptophan. D genes are given only for firm matches. Expanded clones are given a class, and other clones once, few, many or no size at all.

J: TRBJ1-2; D: TRBD1; size: -; V: TRBV30; DNA: TGTGCCTGGAGTGTGGCAGGGGGCTTTGGCTACACCTTC; CDR3: CAWSVAGGFGYTF
J: TRBJ1-6; D: TRBD1; size: -; V: TRBV19; DNA: TGTGCCAGTAGTACCAACAGGGGCGCGATAGAATCACCCCTCCACTTT; CDR3: CASSTNRGAIESPLHF
J: TRBJ2-2; D: TRBD2; size: -; V: TRBV10-1; DNA: TGCGCCAGCAGGCAAACTAGCGGGAGTTATACCGGGGAGCTGTTTTTT; CDR3: CASRQTSGSYTGELFF
J: TRBJ1-1; D: TRBD1; size: -; V: TRBV5-4; DNA: TGTGCCAGCATGCGCCAGGGGGCTGGCGCTGAAGCTTTCTTT; CDR3: CASMRQGAGAEAFF
J: TRBJ1-5; D: -; size: -; V: TRBV25-1; DNA: TGTGCCAGCAGTGAGGAGGGCAGGGGCAATCAGCCCCAGCATTTT; CDR3: CASSEEGRGNQPQHF
J: TRBJ2-1; D: -; size: once; V: TRBV5-4; DNA: TGTGCCGGTAGGGCGGTCCAGGGGAATGAGCAGTTCTTC; CDR3: CAGRAVQGNEQFF
J: TRBJ2-7; D: -; size: -; V: TRBV27; DNA: TGTGCCAGCTCGGCGAGGCGGGCCACCTCCTACGAGCAGTACTTC; CDR3: CASSARRATSYEQYF
J: TRBJ2-2; D: TRBD2; size: once; V: TRBV6-1; DNA: TGTGCCAGCAGTGCGGTAGGGATAGCGGGAGATTTGAGGACCGGGGAGCTGTTTTTT; CDR3: CASSAVGIAGDLRTGELFF
J: TRBJ1-6; D: TRBD1; size: -; V: TRBV29-1; DNA: TGCAGCGTTGGTGACAGGGAAGGTTCACCCCTCCACTTT; CDR3: CSVGDREGSPLHF
J: TRBJ2-3; D: -; size: -; V: TRBV6-1; DNA: TGTGCCAGCTCCCGCCAGGAAACAGATACGCAGTATTTT; CDR3: CASSRQETDTQYF
J: TRBJ2-7; D: TRBD1; size: -; V: TRBV4-1; DNA: TGCGCCAGCAGCCAAGCATTAGGGACAGGGGCCTACGAGCAGTACTTC; CDR3: CASSQALGTGAYEQYF
J: TRBJ2-7; D: TRBD2; size: -; V: TRBV15; DNA: TGTGCCACCAGCACAAAGACTAGCCGCACCCACGAGCAGTACTTC; CDR3: CATSTKTSRTHEQYF
J: TRBJ2-7; D: -; size: -; V: TRBV27; DNA: TGTGCCAGCAGTTTTGAGGCGGCCGCCTACGAGCAGTACTTC; CDR3: CASSFEAAAYEQYF
J: TRBJ2-2; D: TRBD2; size: -; V: TRBV6-6; DNA: TGTGCCAGCAGTTACTCGGGGGGGGTCTCCGGGGAGCTGTTTTTT; CDR3: CASSYSGGVSGELFF
J: TRBJ2-7; D: TRBD2; size: -; V: TRBV6-5; DNA: TGTGCCAGCAGTAGTAGCGGGATGGTGTACGAGCAGTACTTC; CDR3: CASSSSGMVYEQYF
J: TRBJ1-1; D: TRBD1; size: -; V: TRBV6-6; DNA: TGTGCCAGCTTAAGGCCAGGGGGGTTCACTGAAGCTTTCTTT; CDR3: CASLRPGGFTEAFF
J: TRBJ1-1; D: -; size: -; V: TRBV19; DNA: TGTGCCAGTAAGTTCGGGATCTCAGCAACGACTGAAGCTTTCTTT; CDR3: CASKFGISATTEAFF
J: TRBJ2-7; D: -; size: -; V: TRBV29-1; DNA: TGCAGCGTCAGGACAGCCTCCTACGAGCAGTACTTC; CDR3: CSVRTASYEQYF
J: TRBJ2-1; D: TRBD2; size: -; V: TRBV19; DNA: TGTGCCAGTAGTCCCAGACGGGGAGGGAGTATGGGTGAGCAGTTCTTC; CDR3: CASSPRRGGSMGEQFF
J: TRBJ2-2; D: -; size: -; V: TRBV5-6; DNA: TGTGCCAGCAGCTTGAGCCCGGGTTTCGCGGGACTTTACACCGGGGAGCTGTTTTTT; CDR3: CASSLSPGFAGLYTGELFF
J: TRBJ2-1; D: -; size: -; V: TRBV27; DNA: TGTGCCAGCAGTTTAGCTGGGGCGGTACTCAATGAGCAGTTCTTC; CDR3: CASSLAGAVLNEQFF
J: TRBJ2-1; D: -; size: -; V: TRBV6-5; DNA: TGTGCCAGCAGTTACTCGGGCGTTACAATCTACAATGAGCAGTTCTTC; CDR3: CASSYSGVTIYNEQFF
J: TRBJ1-1; D: -; size: -; V: TRBV5-4; DNA: TGTGCCAGCAGCTCGGCGGGTTTGAACACTGAAGCTTTCTTT; CDR3: CASSSAGLNTEAFF
J: TRBJ2-7; D: TRBD1; size: -; V: TRBV18; DNA: TGTGCCAGCTCACCAAATCGGGACAGCTATTTTGAGCAGTACTTC; CDR3: CASSPNRDSYFEQYF
J: TRBJ2-3; D: TRBD2; size: few; V: TRBV5-4; DNA: TGTGCCAGCCCCGGAGCGGGGGGCACAGATACGCAGTATTTT; CDR3: CASPGAGGTDTQYF
J: TRBJ2-5; D: -; size: -; V: TRBV5-1; DNA: TGCGCCAGCAGCTCTTTGGCTCAAGAGACCCAGTACTTC; CDR3: CASSSLAQETQYF
J: TRBJ2-1; D: -; size: -; V: TRBV27; DNA: TGTGCCAGCAGTTCGGGGGGCTACTCCTACAATGAGCAGTTCTTC; CDR3: CASSSGGYSYNEQFF